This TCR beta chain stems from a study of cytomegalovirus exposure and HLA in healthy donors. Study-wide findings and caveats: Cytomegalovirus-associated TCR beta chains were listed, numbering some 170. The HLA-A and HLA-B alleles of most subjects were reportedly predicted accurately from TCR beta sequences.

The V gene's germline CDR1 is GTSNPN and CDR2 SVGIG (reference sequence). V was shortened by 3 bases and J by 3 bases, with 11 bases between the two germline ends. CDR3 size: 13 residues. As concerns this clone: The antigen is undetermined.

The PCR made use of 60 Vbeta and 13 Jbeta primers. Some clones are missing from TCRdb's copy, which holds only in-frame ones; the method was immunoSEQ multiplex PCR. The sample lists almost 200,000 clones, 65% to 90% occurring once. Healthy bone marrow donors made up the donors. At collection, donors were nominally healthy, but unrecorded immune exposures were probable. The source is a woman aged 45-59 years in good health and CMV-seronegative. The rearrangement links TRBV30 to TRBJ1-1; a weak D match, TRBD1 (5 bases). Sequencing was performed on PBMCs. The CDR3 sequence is CAWRRQGDTEAFF. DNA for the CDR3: TGTGCCTGGAGAAGGCAGGGTGACACTGAAGCTTTCTTT.